The rows below give T cell receptor beta chains drawn from one sample of a study of blood T cells in healthy people across ages. One entry per CDR3 protein, called by TCRdb with MiXCR from the 5' RACE reads. Altogether fewer than 1.5 million distinct CDR3 sequences are present, 42% being singletons, with the ten largest covering under 8%. Sequenced sample: blood. The source of these receptors is a woman aged 18-29 years in good health. CDR3s include the opening cysteine and the closing phenylalanine or tryptophan. Fields, in order: J gene, CDR3 length, clone size, V gene, D gene, CDR3 protein, CDR3 DNA. D genes are given only for firm matches. Not every row has a clone size; where given, it reads once, few, many or a size class.

TRBJ1-5,16,NA,TRBV21-1,NA,CASSPRRKVKDQPQHF,TGTGCCAGCAGCCCTCGTCGGAAAGTAAAGGATCAGCCCCAGCATTTT
TRBJ1-1,17,NA,TRBV10-3,TRBD1,CAISEGATGGKNTEAFF,TGTGCCATCAGCGAGGGAGCAACAGGGGGCAAGAACACTGAAGCTTTCTTT
TRBJ2-1,15,NA,TRBV6-5,NA,CASSSGTQGAREQFF,TGTGCCAGCAGTTCCGGGACCCAAGGGGCGCGGGAGCAGTTCTTC
TRBJ1-4,13,few,TRBV12-3/TRBV12-4,NA,CASSARRNEKLFF,TGTGCCAGCAGTGCACGCAGGAATGAAAAACTGTTTTTT
TRBJ2-7,16,few,TRBV5-1,TRBD2,CASSLGTSGIVHEQYF,TGCGCCAGCAGCTTGGGGACTAGCGGGATAGTCCACGAGCAGTACTTC
TRBJ2-2,16,NA,TRBV4-1,TRBD1,CASSQAGQGNAGELFF,TGCGCCAGCAGCCAAGCGGGACAGGGGAACGCCGGGGAGCTGTTTTTT
TRBJ2-7,14,NA,TRBV27,TRBD2,CATRLAGSYNEQYF,TGTGCCACCAGACTAGCGGGATCCTACAATGAGCAGTACTTC
TRBJ1-2,17,NA,TRBV6-2/TRBV6-3,TRBD1,CASRESRDRNANYGYTF,TGTGCCAGCCGAGAATCGCGGGACAGAAACGCTAACTATGGCTACACCTTC
TRBJ1-3,14,NA,TRBV20-1,NA,CSASLLTTGNTIYF,TGCAGTGCTAGCCTTTTGACTACTGGAAACACCATATATTTT
TRBJ2-5,15,NA,TRBV25-1,NA,CASSESGRQRETQYF,TGTGCCAGCAGTGAATCCGGCAGACAACGGGAGACCCAGTACTTC
TRBJ1-1,16,NA,TRBV25-1,TRBD1,CASSAGGAKGDTEAFF,TGTGCCAGCAGCGCAGGGGGCGCGAAAGGGGACACTGAAGCTTTCTTT
TRBJ2-1,14,few,TRBV6-2/TRBV6-3,TRBD2,CASTLAGSSNEQFF,TGTGCCAGCACCCTAGCGGGTTCGAGCAATGAGCAGTTCTTC
TRBJ1-1,15,NA,TRBV4-1,NA,CASSQEQGRNTEAFF,TGCGCCAGCAGCCAAGAACAGGGCAGGAACACTGAAGCTTTCTTT
TRBJ2-4,14,NA,TRBV6-1,TRBD2,CASTPGTTKNIQYF,TGTGCCAGCACCCCGGGGACTACCAAAAACATTCAGTACTTC
TRBJ1-2,17,few,TRBV4-2,TRBD1,CASSQENRGGRDDGYTF,TGTGCCAGCAGCCAAGAAAACAGGGGGGGTAGAGATGATGGCTACACCTTC
TRBJ2-7,14,NA,TRBV3-1,NA,CASSQVLSAYEQYF,TGTGCCAGCAGCCAAGTACTCTCTGCCTACGAGCAGTACTTC
TRBJ2-3,14,few,TRBV12-3/TRBV12-4,TRBD1,CASLSTGGSDTQYF,TGTGCCAGCCTCTCGACAGGGGGTTCGGATACGCAGTATTTT
TRBJ1-2,16,few,TRBV27,NA,CASSLSPGTSGYGYTF,TGTGCCAGCAGTTTATCCCCCGGGACATCTGGCTATGGCTACACCTTC
TRBJ2-5,14,NA,TRBV20-1,NA,CSARATYSQETQYF,TGCAGTGCTAGAGCTACCTACTCCCAAGAGACCCAGTACTTC
TRBJ2-4,16,NA,TRBV20-1,TRBD1,CSARSQGAQAKNIQYF,TGCAGTGCTAGGAGCCAGGGGGCCCAAGCCAAAAACATTCAGTACTTC
TRBJ2-1,16,NA,TRBV5-1,TRBD2,CASSLVGPSGSNEQFF,TGCGCCAGCAGCTTGGTTGGGCCTAGCGGGAGCAATGAGCAGTTCTTC
TRBJ2-2,15,once,TRBV5-6,NA,CASRHSGANTGELFF,TGTGCCAGCCGGCATTCGGGGGCGAACACCGGGGAGCTGTTTTTT
TRBJ2-7,15,NA,TRBV20-1,NA,CSASEPGSPYYEQYF,TGCAGTGCTTCGGAACCCGGGAGCCCTTACTACGAGCAGTACTTC
TRBJ2-7,15,NA,TRBV2,NA,CASSGAVLGVYEQYF,TGTGCCAGCAGTGGGGCGGTCTTGGGGGTTTACGAGCAGTACTTC
TRBJ2-3,15,few,TRBV5-1,NA,CASSFWGDRTDTQYF,TGCGCCAGCAGCTTTTGGGGGGACCGCACAGATACGCAGTATTTT
TRBJ2-5,14,few,TRBV2,TRBD1,CASRPGQGRETQYF,TGTGCCAGCAGGCCCGGACAGGGACGAGAGACCCAGTACTTC
TRBJ2-1,15,NA,TRBV10-3,TRBD1,CAIRETGKGLNEQFF,TGTGCCATCAGGGAGACAGGGAAGGGTCTCAATGAGCAGTTCTTC
TRBJ2-1,17,NA,TRBV5-1,TRBD2,CASSLARLAVLYNEQFF,TGCGCCAGCAGCTTGGCTCGGCTAGCGGTACTCTACAATGAGCAGTTCTTC
TRBJ2-1,17,NA,TRBV9,NA,CASSVAPRGGLDNEQFF,TGTGCCAGCAGCGTAGCCCCTAGGGGGGGCCTCGACAATGAGCAGTTCTTC
TRBJ1-2,15,once,TRBV5-1,TRBD1,CASSLEPGGGEGYTF,TGCGCCAGCAGCTTGGAGCCAGGGGGCGGGGAGGGCTACACCTTC
TRBJ2-1,17,NA,TRBV6-6,TRBD2,CASSSTLGLAGNNEQFF,TGTGCCAGCAGTTCCACCTTGGGACTAGCGGGGAACAATGAGCAGTTCTTC
TRBJ2-1,13,NA,TRBV3-1,NA,CASKADSYNEQFF,TGTGCCAGCAAAGCCGATTCCTACAATGAGCAGTTCTTC
TRBJ2-3,14,NA,TRBV7-3,NA,CASSAGLETDTQYF,TGTGCCAGCAGCGCGGGACTGGAAACAGATACGCAGTATTTT